The sequence of this TCR beta chain was determined in a study of human T cells and chemical hapten exposure. Study in general: Readings were taken at 6 days from patch tests that had applied 0.01% DPC to the upper back.

From the RACE reads, TCRdb called clonotypes with MiXCR, one entry per CDR3 protein. The sample lists around 300,000 distinct CDR3 sequences; around 5.5% were seen once. The V gene's germline CDR1 is SGHNT and CDR2 YYREEE (reference sequence). The J segment lost 4 bases and the V segment lost 2 bases, leaving 2 bases of the junction unmatched. The CDR3 contains 14 residues. Noted time point: pre-sensitization, week 0. Treatment in this sample: therapeutic diphenylcyclopropenone sensitization with weekly scalp DPC. The sequence derives from a woman aged 18-29 years with alopecia areata. Some clones in this sample may be carry-over from other donors' samples. This chain links TRBV5-4 with TRBJ2-4, with 8 bases identical to TRBD1. Sequences were derived from whole blood, sampled in connection with sensitization to the hapten diphenylcyclopropenone (DPC). CDR3 region: CASSFGQGKNIQYF. CDR3 DNA sequence: TGTGCCAGCAGCTTTGGACAGGGAAAAAACATTCAGTACTTC.